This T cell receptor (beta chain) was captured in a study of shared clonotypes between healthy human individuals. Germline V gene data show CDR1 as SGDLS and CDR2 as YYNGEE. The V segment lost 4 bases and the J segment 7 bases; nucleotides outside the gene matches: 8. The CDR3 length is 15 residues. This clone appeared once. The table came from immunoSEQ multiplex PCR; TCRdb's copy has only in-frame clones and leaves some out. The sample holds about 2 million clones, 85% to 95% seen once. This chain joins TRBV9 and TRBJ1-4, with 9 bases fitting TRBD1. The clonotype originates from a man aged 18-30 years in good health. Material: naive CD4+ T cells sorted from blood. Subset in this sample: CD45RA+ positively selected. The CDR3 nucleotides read TGTGCCAGCAGCCCCACCGGGACAGGGAGTGAAAAACTGTTTTTT. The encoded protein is CASSPTGTGSEKLFF.